Each of the 29 T cell receptor beta chains below was sequenced from the same sample in a study of Tregs in tolerant kidney transplant recipients. TCRdb keeps only in-frame clones here, not all; method: immunoSEQ multiplex PCR. The sample consists of 55,000 to 70,000 clones, 80% to 90% of them appearing once. The material sequenced was Tregs from blood, taken before the transplant. These receptor sequences come from a human donor who received a combined kidney and bone marrow transplant.

The chain uses TRBV6-5 and TRBJ2-7; unclear D gene. V was pared by 6 bases and J by 3 bases, with 9 bases between. CDR3 length: 12 residues. CDR1 and CDR2 from the germline V gene are MNHEY and SVGAGI. CDR3 in amino acids: CASRNEVYEQYF. In nucleotides, the CDR3 is TGTGCCAGCAGAAACGAGGTCTACGAGCAGTACTTC.

J is TRBJ1-1 and V is TRBV2; 7 bases align to TRBD1. The CDR3 runs to 13 residues. CDR1 is SNHLY and CDR2 is FYNNEI in the germline V gene. With V trimmed by 6 bases and J by 0 bases, 1 base remained unmatched. The CDR3 bases are TGTGCCAGCAGGGGACAGCTGAACACTGAAGCTTTCTTT. This codes for CASRGQLNTEAFF.

The rearrangement uses TRBV10-3 and TRBJ1-1; no firm D call. This CDR3 contains 12 residues. Germline V gives CDR1 ENHRY, CDR2 SYGVKD. V lost 4 bases, J lost 1 base, and 4 bases lay in between. CDR3 amino acids: CAISGSNTEAFF. The DNA for the CDR3 is TGTGCCATCAGTGGGTCGAACACTGAAGCTTTCTTT.

The chain recombines TRBV5-6 with TRBJ2-7, with TRBD1 identical over 10 bases. Trimming cost V 1 base and J 4 bases; bases outside gene matches: 8. CDR1 SGHDT and CDR2 YYEEEE come from the germline V gene. This CDR3 contains 16 residues. The CDR3 here is CASSLLGDRGNYEQYF. CDR3 bases: TGTGCCAGCAGCTTGTTAGGGGACAGGGGAAATTACGAGCAGTACTTC.

V usage is TRBV18 and J usage is TRBJ2-3; D could derive from TRBD1 or TRBD2 (5 bases each). This CDR3 is 17 amino acids long. Trimming pared 5 bases from V and 0 bases from J, leaving 18 bases between. Per germline, CDR1 KGHSH and CDR2 LQKENI. The CDR3 is CASSLSYGTASTDTQYF. The CDR3 DNA reads TGTGCCAGCTCATTATCTTACGGGACGGCTAGCACAGATACGCAGTATTTT.

The V call is TRBV6-1, the J call TRBJ1-5; 10 bases are a match to TRBD1. V lost 6 bases to trimming and J lost 10 bases; unmatched junction nucleotides: 6. Germline-derived CDR1 and CDR2 are MNHNS and SASEGT. The CDR3 is 13 amino acids. CDR3 loop: CASRRDRGLPQHF. Here the CDR3 DNA reads TGTGCCAGCAGAAGGGACAGGGGATTACCCCAGCATTTT.

V usage is TRBV6-1 and J usage is TRBJ1-1, with D perhaps TRBD1 (5 bases). Germline CDR1 MNHNS, CDR2 SASEGT. This CDR3 region has 14 residues. The ends were cut back, 7 bases at V and 4 bases at J, with 16 bases in the middle. This CDR3 reads CASTWRRGGTEAFF. The CDR3 DNA reads TGTGCCAGCACGTGGAGGCGGGGCGGCACTGAAGCTTTCTTT.

The V gene is TRBV10-1, the J gene TRBJ2-1; D gene ambiguous. The CDR3 sequence is 12 residues long. Germline V lookup: CDR1 WNHNN, CDR2 SYGVQD (reference sequence). Trimming removed 10 bases at V and 10 bases at J, with 17 bases between. CDR3 amino acids: CATQTPQGEQFF. As DNA, the CDR3 is TGCGCCACCCAGACCCCTCAAGGGGAGCAGTTCTTC.

The V and J genes are TRBV9 and TRBJ1-5; D possibly corresponds to TRBD1 (6 bases). V was clipped by 0 bases and J by 5 bases, with 12 bases between them. The CDR3 is made up of 15 amino acids. The germline CDR1 and CDR2 sequences are SGDLS and YYNGEE. CDR3 coding DNA: TGTGCCAGCAGCGTAGCACAGGGCGGGCATCAGCCCCAGCATTTT. Protein product: CASSVAQGGHQPQHF.

J is TRBJ2-1 and V is TRBV29-1; TRBD1 matches 7 bases. This CDR3 spans 14 amino acids. Germline values: CDR1 SQVTM, CDR2 ANQGSEA. With 4 bases clipped from V and 0 bases from J, the junction kept 3 bases outside the gene matches. Here the CDR3 reads CSVVRGPSYNEQFF. The DNA for the CDR3 is TGCAGCGTTGTGAGGGGGCCCTCCTACAATGAGCAGTTCTTC.

This clone has a single count. The genes are TRBV7-2 and TRBJ2-7; D ambiguous. Trimming pared 4 bases from V and 9 bases from J, leaving 16 bases between. This CDR3 region has 13 residues. CDR1 SGHTA and CDR2 FQGNSA come from the germline V gene. CDR3 sequence reads: CASSSFPHAVQYF. The CDR3 DNA reads TGTGCCAGCAGCTCCTTCCCCCATGCTGTGCAGTACTTC.

This clone was found a few times. The J gene is TRBJ2-7, the V gene TRBV20-1; maybe TRBD2 (5 bases). This CDR3 comprises 11 residues. CDR1 DFQATT and CDR2 SNEGSKA come from the germline V gene (reference sequence). V was cut by 3 bases and J by 7 bases, with 10 bases left in between. CDR3 bases: TGCAGTGCTAGGGACTCTAGGGAGCAGTACTTC. Protein product: CSARDSREQYF.

The chain carries TRBV28 and TRBJ2-3, with TRBD2 matching over 13 bases. The CDR3 runs to 17 residues. Per germline, CDR1 MDHEN and CDR2 SYDVKM. Losses at the gene ends were 6 bases for V and 7 bases for J; bases not matched to a gene: 13. The DNA of the CDR3 is TGTGCCAGCAGGAAGATTCCCGGGACTAGCGGGGCATATACGCAGTATTTT. Amino acid sequence: CASRKIPGTSGAYTQYF.

Concerning this clone: The sample carries other DNA sequences with the same CDR3. The V and J genes are TRBV20-1 and TRBJ2-3, with no clear D. The germline gives CDR1 DFQATT, CDR2 SNEGSKA (reference sequence). V lost 5 bases and J lost 4, with 7 bases in between. The CDR3 has 11 residues. For the CDR3, the DNA is TGCAGTGCTCCCTTGGCAGATACGCAGTATTTT. This encodes CSAPLADTQYF.

The chain recombines TRBV11-2 with TRBJ2-4, with D possibly TRBD2 on 5 matching bases. Trimming left V 3 bases short and J 6 bases short, with 12 bases between. The CDR3 sequence is 14 residues long. CDR1 and CDR2 from the germline V gene are SGHAT and FQNNGV. In DNA form, the CDR3 reads TGTGCCAGCAGCTTGGGAGAACGAAGAAACATTCAGTACTTC. Encoded protein: CASSLGERRNIQYF.

This chain joins TRBV19 and TRBJ1-1; D ambiguous. Trimming cost V 5 bases and J 0 bases, with 10 bases left between them. The CDR3 extends over 14 amino acids. Germline V gene sequence: CDR1 LNHDA, CDR2 SQIVND (reference sequence). The CDR3 nucleotides are TGTGCCAGTAGTCCAAGGGTGGTGAACACTGAAGCTTTCTTT. This gives the protein CASSPRVVNTEAFF.

The chain is built from TRBV27 and TRBJ1-2; the match to TRBD1 covers 9 bases. Germline CDR1 MNHEY, CDR2 SMNVEV (reference sequence). The CDR3 is 15 residues long. V shed 5 bases, J shed 8 bases, and the junction held 12 bases outside the gene matches. The CDR3 region is CASSPRDRAVQGYTF. The DNA of the CDR3 is TGTGCCAGCAGTCCCCGGGACAGGGCAGTGCAGGGCTACACCTTC.

V and J are TRBV5-6 and TRBJ1-2; D not resolved. Germline CDR1 reads SGHDT; CDR2 reads YYEEEE. V lost 0 bases, J lost 1 base, and 4 bases lay in between. This CDR3 comprises 13 residues. The CDR3 bases are TGTGCCAGCAGCTTGGACGGTAACTATGGCTACACCTTC. Its translation is CASSLDGNYGYTF.

This chain links TRBV14 with TRBJ2-7, with TRBD2 as a possible D gene (5 bases). The CDR3 contains 16 residues. V lost 0 bases, J lost 1 base, and 13 bases lay in between. Germline CDR1 reads SGHDN; CDR2 reads FVKESK. CDR3 nucleotide sequence: TGTGCCAGCAGCCAAGACCAGGCTAGCAAGTCCTACGAGCAGTACTTC. Amino acids: CASSQDQASKSYEQYF.

Here the CDR3 reads CASSYGGSVGNTIYF. The CDR3 DNA is TGTGCCAGCAGTTACGGGGGGTCTGTCGGAAACACCATATATTTT. The chain carries TRBV6-5 and TRBJ1-3, with a possible D match to TRBD1 (5 bases). The CDR3 covers 15 residues. V lost 2 bases to trimming and J lost 4 bases, with 12 bases between them. Germline CDR1 reads MNHEY; CDR2 reads SVGAGI.

This chain links TRBV4-1 with TRBJ2-1; 9 nucleotides line up with TRBD1. The CDR3 runs 16 residues. V shed 2 bases, J shed 7 bases, and the junction held 9 bases outside the gene matches. Germline V lookup: CDR1 MGHRA, CDR2 YSYEKL. The CDR3 reads CASSQSPGQGGNEQFF. In nucleotides, the CDR3 is TGCGCCAGCAGCCAATCCCCGGGACAGGGCGGTAATGAGCAGTTCTTC.

The V call is TRBV28, the J call TRBJ1-2; D is possibly TRBD1 (6 bases). The V gene's germline CDR1 is MDHEN and CDR2 SYDVKM. V was shortened by 8 bases and J by 7 bases, with 20 bases between the two germline ends. This CDR3 comprises 14 residues. The CDR3 region has the DNA TGTGCCAGCCTCTCTATGGGGGCCTCGCGTGGCTACACCTTC. Its translation: CASLSMGASRGYTF.

V gene TRBV6-6 combines with J gene TRBJ2-2, with D tentatively TRBD1 (5 bases). Germline V gives CDR1 MNHNY, CDR2 SVGAGI (reference sequence). The CDR3 loop spans 12 amino acids. The ends were cut back, 6 bases at V and 6 bases at J, with 8 bases in the middle. The CDR3 region is CASSRAPGELFF. For the CDR3, the DNA is TGTGCCAGCAGCAGGGCGCCCGGGGAGCTGTTTTTT.

This chain uses TRBV5-4 with TRBJ2-1; 7 nucleotides match TRBD2. This CDR3 has 14 amino acids. The junction had 9 bases not matched to a gene; V was cut back by 4 bases and J by 8 bases. Germline CDR1 reads SGHNT; CDR2 reads YYREEE (reference sequence). As DNA, the CDR3 is TGTGCCAGCAGCCTTGGCGGGAGATCTGATGAGCAGTTCTTC. It specifies CASSLGGRSDEQFF.

This chain joins TRBV2 and TRBJ1-3, with D possibly being TRBD1 (6 bases). The CDR3 length is 15 residues. Trimming cost V 6 bases and J 2 bases, with 14 bases left between them. Germline CDR1 is SNHLY and CDR2 is FYNNEI. The CDR3 DNA follows: TGTGCCAGCAGCAAGACAGGCCTTCCTGGAAACACCATATATTTT. Its protein is CASSKTGLPGNTIYF.

Worth noting for this clone: Other DNA sequences in the same sample also yield this CDR3. This chain joins TRBV19 and TRBJ1-2; D remains unclear. Trimming took off 5 bases at V and 6 bases at J, with 10 bases between the two ends. There are 12 residues in the CDR3. CDR1 and CDR2 (germline): LNHDA, SQIVND (reference sequence). The CDR3 DNA reads TGTGCCAGTAGTGACGGGCCGGATGGCTACACCTTC. Protein product: CASSDGPDGYTF.

This clone showed up just once. The rearrangement uses TRBV28 and TRBJ2-3; 7 positions agree with TRBD2. V lost 5 bases and J lost 6; bases outside the gene matches: 14. This CDR3 spans 16 amino acids. In germline, CDR1 is MDHEN, CDR2 SYDVKM. The CDR3 nucleotides are TGTGCCAGCAGTCCGCCCAGAGGGAGGGAATTGGATACGCAGTATTTT. Its translation: CASSPPRGRELDTQYF.

For this clone: At one of its ends the junction is not consistent with the germline gene, which may arise from a read error. The chain employs TRBV7-9 and TRBJ2-1, with 10 bases fitting TRBD2. The CDR3 has 13 amino acids. The germline gives CDR1 SEHNR, CDR2 FQNEAQ (reference sequence). The CDR3 DNA reads as TGTGCCAGCAGTTTAGCGGGGGGAAATGAGCAGTTCTTC. It encodes CASSLAGGNEQFF.

The J gene is TRBJ2-7, the V gene TRBV2; the D gene is possibly TRBD2 (6 bases). The CDR3 covers 11 residues. V was shortened by 4 bases and J by 7 bases, with 8 bases between the two germline ends. Germline values: CDR1 SNHLY, CDR2 FYNNEI. CDR3 DNA sequence: TGTGCCAGCAGTGTGGGGGGTGAGCAGTACTTC. Its translation is CASSVGGEQYF.